One sample yielded the 28 T cell receptor beta chains listed below, sequenced in a study of T cell changes during pregnancy in multiple sclerosis. Produced via immunoSEQ multiplex PCR; TCRdb's table is partial and in-frame only. The sample lists fewer than 70,000 clones; about nine tenths were seen once. The starting material was peripheral blood, obtained in the second trimester of pregnancy. The receptors stem from a female donor with multiple sclerosis, enrolled in a pregnancy study.

This clone has only one observation. This rearrangement joins TRBV19 to TRBJ2-4; 10 nucleotides match TRBD1. Looked up from germline, CDR1 is LNHDA and CDR2 is SQIVND (reference sequence). After removal of 5 bases from V and 6 bases from J, the junction contained 7 bases not matched to a gene. The CDR3 has 15 amino acids. The CDR3 spells CASSPWTGGGNIQYF. CDR3 nucleotides: TGTGCCAGTAGTCCCTGGACAGGGGGGGGAAACATTCAGTACTTC.

This clone showed up just once. The chain employs TRBV29-1 and TRBJ2-1, with 9 nucleotides matching TRBD2. This CDR3 spans 13 amino acids. Germline V gives CDR1 SQVTM, CDR2 ANQGSEA. Trimming cost V 6 bases and J 0 bases; bases outside gene matches: 0. The CDR3 bases are TGCAGCGTGACTAGCGGCTCCTACAATGAGCAGTTCTTC. Translated, it gives CSVTSGSYNEQFF.

The rearrangement uses TRBV20-1 and TRBJ2-5; no clear D. The CDR3 extends over 11 amino acids. Trimming took off 4 bases at V and 5 bases at J, with 8 bases between the two ends. The V gene's germline CDR1 is DFQATT and CDR2 SNEGSKA (reference sequence). The CDR3 sequence: CSAISAETQYF. CDR3 DNA sequence: TGCAGTGCTATTTCAGCGGAGACCCAGTACTTC.

This chain joins TRBV5-1 and TRBJ1-2; 8 bases are a match to TRBD1. The J segment lost 4 bases and the V segment lost 4 bases, leaving 6 bases of the junction unmatched. Germline V gene sequence: CDR1 SGHRS, CDR2 YFSETQ. This CDR3 is 14 amino acids long. CDR3: CASSRRDRFYGYTF. CDR3 nucleotides: TGCGCCAGCAGCCGGAGGGACAGGTTCTATGGCTACACCTTC. Full variable domain (missing parts from reference TRBV5-1 and TRBJ1-2): KAGVTQTPRYLIKTRGQQVTLSCSPISGHRSVSWYQQTPGQGLQFLFEYFSETQRNKGNFPGRFSGRQFSNSRSEMNVSTLELGDSALYLCASSRRDRFYGYTFGSGTRLTVV.

This clone was recorded a few times. CDR3 nucleotides: TGTGCCAGTAGTCCCCTTGGACAGCTCTACGAGCAGTACTTC. Residues: CASSPLGQLYEQYF. The chain is built from TRBV19 and TRBJ2-7; TRBD1 is a possible D gene (6 bases). The germline gives CDR1 LNHDA, CDR2 SQIVND (reference sequence). The V gene lost 5 bases and the J gene lost 3 bases, with 14 bases spanning the gap. This CDR3 contains 14 residues.

The V and J genes are TRBV5-7 and TRBJ2-5; TRBD1 aligns across 7 bases. The DNA end favors TRBJ2-7, so the J call may be wrong. TRBV5-7 is assigned to the ORF class and has an uncertain function. The CDR3 sequence is 14 residues long. The CDR3 DNA reads as TGTGCCAGCAGCCCGGGACAGATCTCCTACGAGCAGTACTTC. Translating gives CASSPGQISYEQYF.

This clone has just one count. The chain has TRBV6-4 and TRBJ1-3; a possible D gene is TRBD1 (6 bases). The CDR3 runs to 18 residues. The V gene lost 4 bases and the J gene lost 0 bases, with 19 bases spanning the gap. From germline, CDR1 is MRHNA and CDR2 SNTAGT. In nucleotides, the CDR3 is TGTGCCAGCAGTGTCACTACAGGGACTATCAGCTCTGGAAACACCATATATTTT. The encoded protein is CASSVTTGTISSGNTIYF.

The chain combines TRBV29-1 with TRBJ2-7; 8 bases are a match to TRBD1. CDR1 is SQVTM and CDR2 is ANQGSEA in the germline V gene. The length of the CDR3 is 14 residues. V lost 5 bases and J lost 3; bases outside the gene matches: 9. The CDR3 spells CSVLGTGPYYEQYF. The CDR3, as DNA: TGCAGCGTTCTAGGGACAGGACCTTACTACGAGCAGTACTTC.

This CDR3 reads CASSLAAEYEQYF. The CDR3 DNA reads as TGCGCCAGCAGCTTGGCTGCCGAGTACGAGCAGTACTTC. The V call is TRBV5-1, the J call TRBJ2-7; D gene ambiguous. Per the germline V gene, CDR1 is SGHRS and CDR2 is YFSETQ. Trimming took off 0 bases at V and 4 bases at J, with 8 bases between the two ends. CDR3 length equals 13 residues.

The chain has TRBV4-2 and TRBJ2-4; 9 bases are shared with TRBD1. The CDR3 sequence is 15 residues long. Germline V lookup: CDR1 LGHNA, CDR2 YNFKEQ. The V and J ends lost 4 bases and 8 bases, in that order; junction bases with no gene match: 9. CDR3 nucleotide sequence: TGTGCCAGCAGCCCGGGGACAGGGAGGGTGGACATTCAGTACTTC. Translation gives CASSPGTGRVDIQYF.

The rearrangement joins TRBV11-2 to TRBJ2-1; TRBD2 matches 8 bases. From germline, CDR1 is SGHAT and CDR2 FQNNGV. With V trimmed by 2 bases and J by 8 bases, 8 bases remained unmatched. This CDR3 is built from 15 residues. This CDR3 is CASSLNGRAKDEQFF. CDR3 nucleotides: TGTGCCAGCAGCTTAAACGGGAGGGCCAAGGATGAGCAGTTCTTC.

V and J are TRBV11-2 and TRBJ2-7, with a tentative D call TRBD2 (6 bases). This CDR3 is built from 17 residues. V shed 0 bases and J shed 1 base, with 16 bases lying between them. Germline V CDR1 and CDR2: SGHAT, FQNNGV. The CDR3 region is CASSLDVTGLASYEQYF. The CDR3 DNA sequence: TGTGCCAGCAGCTTAGATGTAACCGGGCTAGCGTCCTACGAGCAGTACTTC.

The J gene is TRBJ2-7, the V gene TRBV5-1; TRBD1 aligns across 8 bases. Germline V lookup: CDR1 SGHRS, CDR2 YFSETQ. The V segment lost 2 bases and the J segment 5 bases; nucleotides outside the gene matches: 6. The CDR3 totals 14 residues. In DNA, the CDR3 is TGCGCCAGCAGCTTACGGACAGGGTTGAACGAGCAGTACTTC. This gives the protein CASSLRTGLNEQYF. The full variable domain, rest sourced from reference TRBV5-1 and TRBJ2-7, is KAGVTQTPRYLIKTRGQQVTLSCSPISGHRSVSWYQQTPGQGLQFLFEYFSETQRNKGNFPGRFSGRQFSNSRSEMNVSTLELGDSALYLCASSLRTGLNEQYFGPGTRLTVT.

The rearrangement links TRBV6-6 to TRBJ2-1; no reliable D call. The germline V gene encodes CDR1 MNHNY and CDR2 SVGAGI (reference sequence). V was trimmed by 4 bases and J by 5 bases, leaving 12 bases between them. CDR3 size: 14 residues. The CDR3 DNA reads as TGTGCCAGCAGTTCGAGCCTGATGGACAATGAGCAGTTCTTC. The encoded protein is CASSSSLMDNEQFF.

This clone has more than one count but fewer than ten. J is TRBJ2-1 and V is TRBV27; D might be TRBD1 (6 bases). From germline, CDR1 is MNHEY and CDR2 SMNVEV (reference sequence). The V and J ends lost 3 bases and 8 bases respectively, with 14 bases between them. The CDR3 is 14 amino acids. The CDR3 sequence is CASSFTGTQDEQFF. The CDR3, as DNA: TGTGCCAGCAGTTTCACGGGGACACAGGATGAGCAGTTCTTC.

Only a few counts were recorded for this clone. The V and J genes are TRBV10-2 and TRBJ2-2; no firm D call. Germline V gene data show CDR1 as WSHSY and CDR2 as SAAADI. There are 13 residues in the CDR3. V gave up 2 bases and J gave up 10 bases, with 11 bases separating them. CDR3 loop: CASSETTIQELFF. The CDR3 DNA reads as TGCGCCAGCAGTGAGACTACAATACAGGAGCTGTTTTTT.

The chain is built from TRBV10-3 and TRBJ1-4, with 7 bases fitting TRBD1. The CDR3 has 15 residues. With 5 bases clipped from V and 7 bases from J, the junction kept 10 bases outside the gene matches. Germline V lookup: CDR1 ENHRY, CDR2 SYGVKD. CDR3 DNA sequence: TGTGCCATCAGTAAAGACAGGGATCTTGGTGAAAAACTGTTTTTT. Protein: CAISKDRDLGEKLFF.

Details on this clone: Other nucleotide sequences in the sample specify the same CDR3. V gene TRBV4-2 combines with J gene TRBJ2-7; TRBD2 matches at 11 bases. CDR3 length: 17 amino acids. Germline V gene lookup returns CDR1 LGHNA and CDR2 YNFKEQ. V trimming: 0 bases; J trimming: 4 bases; junction bases outside the gene matches: 8. The CDR3 protein is CASSQDNTSGGRYEQYF. CDR3 DNA: TGTGCCAGCAGCCAAGACAATACTAGCGGGGGACGATACGAGCAGTACTTC.

The V call is TRBV6-5, the J call TRBJ1-1, with TRBD1 matching over 12 bases. Germline lookup yields CDR1 MNHEY and CDR2 SVGAGI. This CDR3 spans 12 amino acids. V lost 4 bases to trimming and J lost 11 bases; unmatched junction nucleotides: 2. The CDR3 DNA is TGTGCCAGCAGTTTGGGGACAGGGGGCGCTTTCTTT. It yields the protein CASSLGTGGAFF.

V and J are TRBV11-1 and TRBJ1-2, with 7 bases matching TRBD1. Looked up from germline, CDR1 is SGHAT and CDR2 is FQDESV (reference sequence). The CDR3 totals 15 residues. With 4 bases clipped from V and 7 bases from J, the junction kept 12 bases outside the gene matches. In DNA form, the CDR3 reads TGTGCCAGCAGCTCCTATTCGACAGGGCGACGTGGCTACACCTTC. Protein product: CASSSYSTGRRGYTF. The whole variable domain, filled in from reference TRBV11-1 and TRBJ1-2, reads EAEVAQSPRYKITEKSQAVAFWCDPISGHATLYWYRQILGQGPELLVQFQDESVVDDSQLPKDRFSAERLKGVDSTLKIQPAELGDSAMYLCASSSYSTGRRGYTFGSGTRLTVV.

The gene calls are TRBV5-6 and TRBJ1-1; 7 bases align to TRBD1. This CDR3 region has 18 residues. The germline CDR1 and CDR2 sequences are SGHDT and YYEEEE. The J segment lost 0 bases and the V segment lost 0 bases, leaving 11 bases of the junction unmatched. CDR3 loop: CASSLARDSHSMNTEAFF. The CDR3, as DNA: TGTGCCAGCAGCTTGGCCAGGGACAGTCATTCCATGAACACTGAAGCTTTCTTT.

The chain joins TRBV5-1 to TRBJ1-4; 7 nucleotides match TRBD1. V lost 0 bases to trimming and J lost 3 bases; unmatched junction nucleotides: 8. CDR3 size: 17 residues. Germline V CDR1 and CDR2: SGHRS, YFSETQ. The CDR3 bases are TGCGCCAGCAGCTTGGGGGCGACAGGGCGGTCTAATGAAAAACTGTTTTTT. Its protein is CASSLGATGRSNEKLFF. The whole variable domain, filled in from reference TRBV5-1 and TRBJ1-4, reads KAGVTQTPRYLIKTRGQQVTLSCSPISGHRSVSWYQQTPGQGLQFLFEYFSETQRNKGNFPGRFSGRQFSNSRSEMNVSTLELGDSALYLCASSLGATGRSNEKLFFGSGTQLSVL.

The CDR3 DNA sequence: TGCGCCAGCAGCCAAGATCTGATAGGGACAGGCTTTTACACTGAAGCTTTCTTT. Its protein product is CASSQDLIGTGFYTEAFF. The V and J genes are TRBV4-3 and TRBJ1-1; 8 bases map to TRBD1. The CDR3 totals 18 residues. Germline V gene lookup returns CDR1 LGHNA and CDR2 YSLEER. Trimming took 0 bases from V and 3 from J; bases not matched to a gene: 12.

CDR3 sequence (DNA): TGCAGCGTTCCAGGGAGGGACTATGGCTACACCTTC. The encoded protein is CSVPGRDYGYTF. This rearrangement joins TRBV29-1 to TRBJ1-2; D is perhaps TRBD1 (5 bases). Germline V gene data show CDR1 as SQVTM and CDR2 as ANQGSEA. Trimming took off 5 bases at V and 3 bases at J, with 10 bases between the two ends. The CDR3 spans 12 residues.

The V gene is TRBV6-5, the J gene TRBJ2-1; D may be TRBD2 (5 bases). Trimming removed 2 bases from V and 9 bases from J, with 14 bases in between. Germline CDR1 is MNHEY and CDR2 is SVGAGI. This CDR3 spans 14 amino acids. As DNA, the CDR3 is TGTGCCAGCAGTTACAGCGGACTCCTAACTGAGCAGTTCTTC. Amino acid sequence: CASSYSGLLTEQFF.

The genes are TRBV4-3 and TRBJ2-3; 8 bases match TRBD1. V lost 2 bases to trimming and J lost 4 bases; unmatched junction nucleotides: 8. Germline lookup yields CDR1 LGHNA and CDR2 YSLEER. This CDR3 has 16 amino acids. Here the CDR3 reads CASSQLDRGVSDTQYF. CDR3 in DNA: TGCGCCAGCAGCCAACTAGACAGGGGAGTTTCAGATACGCAGTATTTT.

By its share, this clone is medium-sized. The rearrangement links TRBV11-2 to TRBJ2-7, with a tentative D call TRBD2 (6 bases). Germline V CDR1 and CDR2: SGHAT, FQNNGV. V gave up 5 bases and J gave up 8 bases, with 13 bases separating them. The CDR3 totals 12 residues. The CDR3 nucleotides are TGTGCCAGCAGCCAAGGACTATTACAGCAGTACTTC. Its protein product is CASSQGLLQQYF.

V is TRBV9 and J is TRBJ2-7; TRBD1 matches at 12 bases. The CDR3 is 16 amino acids. Germline values: CDR1 SGDLS, CDR2 YYNGEE. J gave up 3 bases and V 0 bases, and 4 bases lay outside the gene matches. The CDR3 coding sequence is TGTGCCAGCAGCGTAGCGGGGACAGGGGGCTTCTACGAGCAGTACTTC. Protein product: CASSVAGTGGFYEQYF.